The 27 T cell receptor beta chains given below trace back to one sample, sequenced in a study of T cells in Graves' hyperthyroidism and ophthalmopathy. RNA transcripts were the template for amplifying TCR beta CDR3 regions. HTBI primers were employed in a first-round RT-PCR of the TCR CDR3. Each CDR3 protein gets one entry after TCRdb re-called the multiplex PCR reads with MiXCR. The data show tens of thousands of distinct CDR3 sequences, under 60% seen once. Sequenced: blood. These receptors originate from a man aged 35 to 55 with Graves' ophthalmopathy.

This clonotype has at least ten counts. V is TRBV15 and J is TRBJ2-5; 8 nucleotides line up with TRBD2. Unmatched junction bases numbered 10, after V lost 2 bases and J lost 2 bases. Germline V lookup: CDR1 LNHNV, CDR2 YYDKDF (reference sequence). The CDR3 consists of 17 residues. The CDR3 is CATSRHTEPSGQETQYF. The CDR3 bases are TGTGCCACCAGCAGACACACCGAACCTAGCGGGCAAGAGACCCAGTACTTC. Complete variable domain (other parts from reference TRBV15 and TRBJ2-5): DAMVIQNPRYQVTQFGKPVTLSCSQTLNHNVMYWYQQKSSQAPKLLFHYYDKDFNNEADTPDNFQSRRPNTSFCFLDIRSPGLGDTAMYLCATSRHTEPSGQETQYFGPGTRLLVL.

Regarding this clonotype: The junction and the germline gene differ at one end; a read error may be behind it. The CDR3: CSARRASGLQETQCF. CDR3 coding DNA: TGCAGTGCTAGGAGGGCCAGTGGGTTACAAGAGACCCAGTGCTTC. The chain joins TRBV20-1 to TRBJ2-5, with TRBD2 as a possible D gene (5 bases). Per germline, CDR1 DFQATT and CDR2 SNEGSKA (reference sequence). CDR3 length: 15 amino acids.

The rearrangement uses TRBV20-1 and TRBJ1-5; D not certain. V shed 4 bases and J shed 11 bases, with 12 bases lying between them. The CDR3 runs to 11 residues. CDR1 is DFQATT, CDR2 SNEGSKA, per germline (reference sequence). The CDR3 loop reads CSATDQRAQHF. Written as DNA, the CDR3 is TGCAGTGCTACGGACCAGCGGGCCCAGCATTTT.

The chain joins TRBV24-1 to TRBJ2-5, with 7 bases fitting TRBD1. With V trimmed by 9 bases and J by 5 bases, 17 bases remained unmatched. The CDR3 runs to 16 residues. The germline CDR1 and CDR2 sequences are KGHDR and SFDVKD. DNA for the CDR3: TGTGCCACCCCAGGCCTTACAGGGGACGGCCAGGAGACCCAGTACTTC. Its translation is CATPGLTGDGQETQYF.

The V and J genes are TRBV20-1 and TRBJ1-1; D unclear. Trimming stripped 3 bases from V and 6 bases from J, with 14 bases between. Per the germline V gene, CDR1 is DFQATT and CDR2 is SNEGSKA (reference sequence). CDR3 length equals 13 residues. CDR3 nucleotides: TGCAGTGCTAGGGTCGGGGAACGGGCTGAAGCTTTCTTT. Translated, it gives CSARVGERAEAFF.

The genes are TRBV4-1 and TRBJ2-6; 9 bases fit TRBD2. The length of the CDR3 is 13 residues. V lost 0 bases to trimming and J lost 15 bases; unmatched junction nucleotides: 3. CDR1 and CDR2 (germline): MGHRA, YSYEKL. CDR3 in DNA: TGCGCCAGCAGCCAAGAGGGGCGGGGGGGCCTGACTTTC. This sequence encodes CASSQEGRGGLTF.

V gene TRBV29-1 combines with J gene TRBJ2-5; maybe TRBD1 (5 bases). This CDR3 has 13 amino acids. V lost 6 bases and J lost 5, with 16 bases in between. The germline V gene has CDR1 SQVTM and CDR2 ANQGSEA. The DNA of the CDR3 is TGCAGCGTCCCGGACGCCCCAGGGGAGACCCAGTACTTC. Translation gives CSVPDAPGETQYF.

The CDR3: CASSKGGYDSPLHF. In nucleotides, the CDR3 is TGTGCCAGCAGTAAGGGGGGATATGATTCACCCCTCCACTTT. The chain carries TRBV6-1 and TRBJ1-6; a possible D gene is TRBD1 (6 bases). Germline CDR1 reads MNHNS; CDR2 reads SASEGT. The CDR3 is made up of 14 amino acids. The V end lost 5 bases, the J end lost 8 bases, and 13 bases lay between the germline ends.

This clonotype is labeled as medium-sized. The V and J genes are TRBV7-6 and TRBJ1-6; D is ambiguous. CDR1 is SGHVS, CDR2 FNYEAQ, per germline. The CDR3 runs to 13 residues. Trimming cost V 4 bases and J 10 bases, with 11 bases left between them. For the CDR3, the DNA is TGTGCCAGCAGCTCCCCGGGCGGATCACCCCTCCACTTT. This translates into CASSSPGGSPLHF.

The V and J genes are TRBV6-1 and TRBJ2-5; weak D call: TRBD2 (5 bases). V gave up 7 bases and J gave up 4 bases, with 16 bases separating them. The CDR3 is 14 amino acids. Germline assignment: CDR1 MNHNS and CDR2 SASEGT. The DNA for the CDR3 is TGTGCCAGCAACGATGAGGGATGGAGAGAGACCCAGTACTTC. Translation gives CASNDEGWRETQYF.

This clonotype is medium-sized by share. The chain uses TRBV19 and TRBJ2-1; the match to TRBD1 covers 9 bases. The CDR3 sequence is 15 residues long. Germline V CDR1 and CDR2: LNHDA, SQIVND (reference sequence). Trimming took 1 base from V and 5 from J; bases not matched to a gene: 3. This CDR3 reads CASSIADRGDNEQFF. The CDR3 nucleotides are TGTGCCAGTAGTATAGCGGACAGGGGAGACAATGAGCAGTTCTTC.

The chain combines TRBV5-1 with TRBJ1-1, with 12 bases that match TRBD1. The J segment lost 1 base and the V segment lost 4 bases, leaving 17 bases of the junction unmatched. CDR3 length: 20 amino acids. Germline V CDR1 and CDR2: SGHRS, YFSETQ. The chain's CDR3 is CASSTTGTGGELQKNTEAFF. The CDR3 nucleotides read TGCGCCAGCAGCACCACCGGGACAGGGGGCGAATTACAAAAGAACACTGAAGCTTTCTTT.

V gene TRBV19 combines with J gene TRBJ1-2, with 7 bases matching TRBD1. The CDR3 totals 13 residues. Germline V CDR1 and CDR2: LNHDA, SQIVND (reference sequence). V trimming: 3 bases; J trimming: 5 bases; junction bases outside the gene matches: 3. The CDR3 loop reads CASSIGTAYGYTF. The CDR3, as DNA: TGTGCCAGTAGTATTGGGACAGCGTATGGCTACACCTTC.

This chain links TRBV18 with TRBJ1-3, with 7 bases lining up with TRBD1. V was pared by 6 bases and J by 1 base, with 9 bases of the junction left unmatched. CDR1 KGHSH and CDR2 LQKENI come from the germline V gene. The CDR3 loop spans 16 amino acids. The CDR3 bases are TGTGCCAGCTCTTACCAGACAGGGCGGTCTGGAAACACCATATATTTT. Protein: CASSYQTGRSGNTIYF.

Ten or more counts support this clonotype. This rearrangement joins TRBV5-4 to TRBJ2-7, with D possibly being TRBD1 or TRBD2 (5 bases each). The CDR3 loop spans 13 amino acids. Trimming took off 5 bases at V and 7 bases at J, with 16 bases between the two ends. Germline loops: CDR1 SGHNT, CDR2 YYREEE (reference sequence). CDR3 amino acids: CASSGDQKREQYF. The CDR3 bases are TGTGCCAGCAGTGGGGACCAAAAGCGGGAGCAGTACTTC.

This clonotype is labeled as medium-sized. This rearrangement joins TRBV29-1 to TRBJ1-2; D gene unclear. Trimming took 3 bases from V and 5 from J, leaving 10 bases between them. The CDR3 runs 12 residues. Germline assignment: CDR1 SQVTM and CDR2 ANQGSEA. For the CDR3, the DNA is TGCAGCGTTGAGCGGACTTCGTATGGCTACACCTTC. This gives the protein CSVERTSYGYTF. Full variable domain (missing parts from reference TRBV29-1 and TRBJ1-2): SAVISQKPSRDICQRGTSLTIQCQVDSQVTMMFWYRQQPGQSLTLIATANQGSEATYESGFVIDKFPISRPNLTFSTLTVSNMSPEDSSIYLCSVERTSYGYTFGSGTRLTVV.

This clonotype appeared many times. The rearrangement links TRBV6-6 to TRBJ1-4; D ambiguous. Germline CDR1 reads MNHNY; CDR2 reads SVGAGI (reference sequence). The CDR3 is 16 residues long. Trimming shortened V by 7 bases and J by 0 bases, and 15 bases separated the two germline ends. CDR3 nucleotides: TGTGCCAGCATGTATTGGGGTGGAACAACTAATGAAAAACTGTTTTTT. Translated: CASMYWGGTTNEKLFF.

This clonotype was counted at least ten times. The chain combines TRBV5-1 with TRBJ2-3; tentative D call: TRBD2 (5 bases). Germline CDR1 SGHRS, CDR2 YFSETQ. There are 14 residues in the CDR3. The V end lost 0 bases, the J end lost 6 bases, and 11 bases lay between the germline ends. The CDR3 DNA is TGCGCCAGCAGCTTGGGAACTAGTAGGGATACGCAGTATTTT. This gives the protein CASSLGTSRDTQYF. The whole variable domain, remainder taken from reference TRBV5-1 and TRBJ2-3, is KAGVTQTPRYLIKTRGQQVTLSCSPISGHRSVSWYQQTPGQGLQFLFEYFSETQRNKGNFPGRFSGRQFSNSRSEMNVSTLELGDSALYLCASSLGTSRDTQYFGPGTRLTVL.

The chain links TRBV7-9 to TRBJ2-3, with a tentative D call TRBD1 (5 bases). The CDR3 loop spans 14 amino acids. Germline loops: CDR1 SEHNR, CDR2 FQNEAQ (reference sequence). Trimming removed 3 bases from V and 11 bases from J, with 18 bases in between. CDR3 DNA: TGTGCCAGCAGCTTCGACAGTCCCTACAATGAGCAGTATTTT. Protein sequence: CASSFDSPYNEQYF.

J is TRBJ2-1 and V is TRBV12-3 or TRBV12-4, with a tentative D call TRBD1 (6 bases). CDR3 length equals 16 residues. Trimming cost V 4 bases and J 0 bases, with 13 bases left between them. The CDR3 sequence: CASSYREPSSYNEQFF. In DNA, the CDR3 is TGTGCCAGCAGTTACAGGGAACCTAGCTCCTACAATGAGCAGTTCTTC.

This clonotype was seen many times. CDR3 loop: CASSAIGTGLNEQFF. Written as DNA, the CDR3 is TGTGCCAGCAGCGCTATCGGGACAGGGTTGAATGAGCAGTTCTTC. The V and J genes are TRBV9 and TRBJ2-1; TRBD1 agrees at 9 bases. This CDR3 region has 15 residues. Trimming removed 3 bases from V and 7 bases from J; junction bases left unmatched: 8. The germline V gene has CDR1 SGDLS and CDR2 YYNGEE.

The sample holds many counts of this clonotype. The gene calls are TRBV4-2 and TRBJ1-1, with D tentatively TRBD1 (5 bases). Trimming took 0 bases from V and 3 from J, leaving 5 bases between them. This CDR3 has 13 amino acids. Germline values: CDR1 LGHNA, CDR2 YNFKEQ. CDR3: CASSQEGDTEAFF. The CDR3 DNA reads TGTGCCAGCAGCCAAGAGGGGGACACTGAAGCTTTCTTT.

For this clonotype: The junction departs from the called germline gene at one end, perhaps through a read error. The chain recombines TRBV5-5 with TRBJ1-1; tentatively, D is TRBD1 (6 bases). Germline lookup yields CDR1 SGHKS and CDR2 YYEKEE (reference sequence). The CDR3 totals 13 residues. The CDR3 DNA reads as TGTGCCTGCAGCGCGAGACAGGCCCCTGAAGCTTTCTTT. Translated: CACSARQAPEAFF.

The genes are TRBV20-1 and TRBJ1-6, with 9 positions matching TRBD1. V lost 5 bases to trimming and J lost 10 bases; unmatched junction nucleotides: 9. Germline V gives CDR1 DFQATT, CDR2 SNEGSKA (reference sequence). CDR3 length: 14 amino acids. For the CDR3, the DNA is TGCAGTGCTTCACCGGGACAGGGAAGATCACCCCTCCACTTT. Its protein product is CSASPGQGRSPLHF.

By sample fraction, this clonotype is medium-sized. The V and J genes are TRBV2 and TRBJ1-5; D perhaps matches TRBD1 (6 bases). The germline V gene has CDR1 SNHLY and CDR2 FYNNEI. Trimming shortened V by 7 bases and J by 1 base, and 14 bases separated the two germline ends. This CDR3 region has 15 residues. In DNA, the CDR3 is TGTGCCAGCAACAACGACAGGACAAGCAATCAGCCCCAGCATTTT. This encodes CASNNDRTSNQPQHF.

V is TRBV11-3 and J is TRBJ2-7, with unresolved D. Trimming shortened V by 2 bases and J by 0 bases, and 8 bases separated the two germline ends. The CDR3 is made up of 14 amino acids. Germline V lookup: CDR1 SGHNT, CDR2 YENEEA. In DNA form, the CDR3 reads TGTGCCAGCAGCTTATTTGGGGTCTCCTACGAGCAGTACTTC. Encoded protein: CASSLFGVSYEQYF.

This clonotype counts as medium-sized. The CDR3 DNA is TGCAGTGCTAGACGGTGGACCTACGAGCAGTACTTC. Amino acid sequence: CSARRWTYEQYF. V is TRBV20-1 and J is TRBJ2-7, with D unresolved. This CDR3 is built from 12 residues. The germline V gene has CDR1 DFQATT and CDR2 SNEGSKA (reference sequence). V dropped 2 bases and J dropped 2 bases, with 7 bases sitting between them.